Listed below are T cell receptor beta chains from one sample, sequenced in a study of shared clonotypes between healthy human individuals. Method: immunoSEQ multiplex PCR; TCRdb's copy keeps in-frame clones and lacks some. The sample yields around 440,000 clones, around 77% seen once. The sample was PBMCs. The source of these receptors is a woman between 40 and 50 years old in good health. Some clones in this sample may be carry-over from other donors' samples. The CDR3 runs from the conserved cysteine through the conserved F or W. Clone size appears in some rows only: once, few, many, or a class for an expanded clone.

-	TRBJ2-3	TRBV13	18	CASSYRTSGRAKVDTQYF
-	TRBJ2-2	TRBV7-2	18	CASSPSGGTGYNTGELFF
once	TRBJ2-1	TRBV5-6	16	CASSLVRASDCNEQFF
-	TRBJ2-7	TRBV10-3	11	CAISDVGEQYF
-	TRBJ1-1	TRBV7-2	11	CASSLGDRAFF
-	TRBJ2-3	TRBV10-3	14	CAITKGTGRSTQYF
-	TRBJ2-1	TRBV5-1	13	CASGRGGRNEQFF
-	TRBJ1-2	TRBV28	12	CASSLGDYGYTF
-	TRBJ1-1	TRBV19	12	CASSPVSTEAFF
few	TRBJ1-2	TRBV25-1	13	CASSAPDSSGYTF
-	TRBJ2-7	TRBV7-2	15	CASSPGPGQGHEQYF
few	TRBJ1-1	TRBV18	15	CASSPANSVGTEAFF
-	TRBJ2-7	TRBV19	14	CASSLTSGTREQYF
-	TRBJ1-1	TRBV28	14	CASTSGGVNTEAFF
-	TRBJ2-1	TRBV6-4	16	CASSDGLAAPYNEQFF
many	TRBJ2-7	TRBV9	15	CASSVGHDSTYEQYF